Listed below are T cell receptor beta chains from one sample, sequenced in a study of beta chain features in type 1 diabetes. Produced via immunoSEQ multiplex PCR; TCRdb's table is partial and in-frame only. Among about 15,000 clones listed, about 70% were seen once. Material: stem cell memory CD4+ T cells from blood. The receptors here all came from a man younger than 45 with type 1 diabetes. The CDR3 runs from the conserved cysteine through the conserved F or W. A D gene is named only where the DNA matches it firmly. The listing skips clone size in some rows; elsewhere it reads once, few, many or a size class.

j_gene	v_gene	abundance	d_gene	CDR3nt	CDR3aa
TRBJ1-5	TRBV19	NA	TRBD1	TGTGCCAGTAGTCTGGGACAGTCTCCGGTGACCCAGCATTTT	CASSLGQSPVTQHF
TRBJ2-1	TRBV5-4	NA	TRBD2	TGTGCCAGCAGCGATCGGACTAGCGGGGGGGCCATTGAGCAGTTCTTC	CASSDRTSGGAIEQFF
TRBJ2-7	TRBV5-1	few	NA	TGCGCCAGCAGCTTGAAGTCCGATAGCGAGCAGTACTTC	CASSLKSDSEQYF
TRBJ2-7	TRBV27	NA	NA	TGTGCCAGCAGTTTATTTGTCAGCTCCTACGAGCAGTACTTC	CASSLFVSSYEQYF
TRBJ1-5	TRBV10-3	few	NA	TGTGCCACCTCGAGGGCAGGGGATCAGCCCCAGCATTTT	CATSRAGDQPQHF
TRBJ2-7	TRBV9	NA	NA	TGTGCCAGCAGCGTAGGAATGGACTCTTCCTACGAGCAGTACTTC	CASSVGMDSSYEQYF
TRBJ2-7	TRBV7-2	once	TRBD1	TGTGCCAGCAGCAGGGACAGGGGCCGCTACGAGCAGTACTTC	CASSRDRGRYEQYF
TRBJ1-5	TRBV2	NA	TRBD1	TGTGCCAGCAGTGGGAGACAGGGGGATCAGCCCCAGCATTTT	CASSGRQGDQPQHF
TRBJ2-5	TRBV7-2	NA	TRBD2	TGTGCCAGCAGCTCATCCCAACTAGCGGGGACAGAGACCCAGTACTTC	CASSSSQLAGTETQYF
TRBJ1-6	TRBV19	once	NA	TGTGCCAGTAACCAGGGTGCATACAATTCACCCCTCCACTTT	CASNQGAYNSPLHF
TRBJ2-1	TRBV18	NA	TRBD1	TGTGCCAGCTCACCCGACAGGGTTGAGCAGTTCTTC	CASSPDRVEQFF
TRBJ2-7	TRBV29-1	NA	TRBD1	TGCAGCATTGCCAGGGACAGGTCCTACGAGCAGTACTTC	CSIARDRSYEQYF
TRBJ1-5	TRBV18	NA	TRBD1	TGTGCCAGTTCCGACAGGGTTGATACGCCCCAGCATTTT	CASSDRVDTPQHF
TRBJ1-1	TRBV7-2	NA	NA	TGTGCCAGCAGCTCATTTGTGAGCACTGAAGCTTTCTTT	CASSSFVSTEAFF
TRBJ1-2	TRBV18	NA	TRBD1	TGTGCCAGCTCGACCCCTTCCGGGACAGCTATAAGGACCTACACCTTC	CASSTPSGTAIRTYTF
TRBJ2-7	TRBV2	NA	NA	TGTGCCAGCAGGGGACACTACGAGCAGTACTTC	CASRGHYEQYF
TRBJ2-3	TRBV29-1	few	NA	TGCAGCGTTGCAATAGCAAGCACAGATACGCAGTATTTT	CSVAIASTDTQYF
TRBJ2-7	TRBV6-5	few	TRBD2	TGTGCCAGCAGTTACTCCCTAGCGGGGGCACTCTACGAGCAGTACTTC	CASSYSLAGALYEQYF
TRBJ2-1	TRBV14	NA	TRBD2	TGTGCCAGCAGCGGAGGGGAGGGGTGGATAGACAATGAGCAGTTCTTC	CASSGGEGWIDNEQFF
TRBJ2-7	TRBV6-5	NA	NA	TGTGCCAGCAGGCGCTATGGACAGTTTTACGAGCAGTACTTC	CASRRYGQFYEQYF
TRBJ1-4	TRBV7-2	NA	NA	TGTGCCAGCAGCTTCGCCGGTGAAAAACTGTTTTTT	CASSFAGEKLFF
TRBJ2-1	TRBV11-2	few	TRBD2	TGTGCCAGCAGCTCAAAGGGTCAGGGAGCGGGGGCCTACAATGAGCAGTTCTTC	CASSSKGQGAGAYNEQFF
TRBJ2-5	TRBV9	once	TRBD2	TGTGCCAGCAGCACGGGGGGACAAGAGACCCAGTACTTC	CASSTGGQETQYF
TRBJ2-3	TRBV10-3	NA	TRBD2	TGTGCCATCGGGGAATCGGGGGGTACGCAGTATTTT	CAIGESGGTQYF
TRBJ2-1	TRBV5-1	NA	TRBD1	TGCGCCAGCAGCCTCTTTGGGGACAGGCTCGATGAGCAGTTCTTC	CASSLFGDRLDEQFF
TRBJ2-7	TRBV7-9	NA	NA	TGTGCCAGCAGCTTAGCGTGGCTCTCCTACGAGCAGTACTTC	CASSLAWLSYEQYF
TRBJ2-7	TRBV28	NA	NA	TGTGCCGCGGGCGGGGAATCCTCCTACGAGCAGTACTTC	CAAGGESSYEQYF
TRBJ1-5	TRBV18	NA	NA	TGTGCCAGCTCATCAGGATGGGATCAGCCCCAGCATTTT	CASSSGWDQPQHF
TRBJ2-7	TRBV4-3	once	NA	TGCGCCAGCAGCCTAAGGACAGCATCCTACGAGCAGTACTTC	CASSLRTASYEQYF
TRBJ2-3	TRBV2	NA	TRBD2	TGTGCCAGCAGTTTATCTTCGCGGGGGGCCCCCGGAGATACGCAGTATTTT	CASSLSSRGAPGDTQYF
TRBJ2-5	TRBV4-2	once	NA	TGTGCCAGCAGCCAAGGGGGGCTCTTAGGCGGTGAGACCCAGTACTTC	CASSQGGLLGGETQYF
TRBJ2-2	TRBV9	NA	NA	TGTGCCAGCAGACGGGACACCAACACCGGGGAGCTGTTTTTT	CASRRDTNTGELFF
TRBJ2-2	TRBV7-2	NA	TRBD1	TGTGCCAGCAGCCCCCGACAGGGTAGAGGAGTCGGGGAGCTGTTTTTT	CASSPRQGRGVGELFF
TRBJ1-6	TRBV18	NA	TRBD1	TGTGCCAGCTCACCTTCTGCAGGGGGGACGAATTCACCCCTCCACTTT	CASSPSAGGTNSPLHF
TRBJ1-6	TRBV20-1	NA	NA	TGCAGTGCTAGGGGCCGACAGATACTCCACTTT	CSARGRQILHF
TRBJ2-1	TRBV28	NA	TRBD2	TGTGCCAGCAGTTCAGGACTAGCGGGGCGGCATGAGCAGTTCTTC	CASSSGLAGRHEQFF
TRBJ2-5	TRBV29-1	NA	TRBD1	TGCAGCGTTGCTGGGACAGGGTCCTCAGAGACCCAGTACTTC	CSVAGTGSSETQYF
TRBJ2-1	TRBV5-1	NA	TRBD1	TGCGCCAGCAGCTTTCAGGGGGACTCCTACAATGAGCAGTTCTTC	CASSFQGDSYNEQFF
TRBJ2-5	TRBV7-2	NA	TRBD2	TGTGCCAGCAGCCCCAGACTAGCGGGTACGCAAGAGACCCAGTACTTC	CASSPRLAGTQETQYF
TRBJ2-7	TRBV7-3	NA	NA	TGTGCCAGCAGCTTTACAGGGTTGGACGAGCAGTACTTC	CASSFTGLDEQYF
TRBJ2-7	TRBV5-6	few	TRBD1	TGTGCCAGCAGCGCGGACAGGATCTCCTACGAGCAGTACTTC	CASSADRISYEQYF
TRBJ1-3	TRBV4-3	NA	NA	TGCGCCAGCAGCCAAGGGCCCGGAAACACCATATATTTT	CASSQGPGNTIYF
TRBJ1-5	TRBV6-1	few	NA	TGTGCCAGCAGTCCTGTCAATCAGCCCCAGCATTTT	CASSPVNQPQHF
TRBJ2-1	TRBV11-1	NA	TRBD1	TGTGCCAGCAGCTTTGACAGGGGAGACTACAATGAGCAGTTCTTC	CASSFDRGDYNEQFF
TRBJ2-3	TRBV4-3	NA	NA	TGCGCCAGCAGCCTACGCCCCGGGCTAGCCGCCGCAGATACGCAGTATTTT	CASSLRPGLAAADTQYF
TRBJ1-4	TRBV25-1	once	NA	TGTGCCAGCGGAGGCGTTTCTGGTGAAAAACTGTTTTTT	CASGGVSGEKLFF
TRBJ2-1	TRBV7-3	once	TRBD2	TGTGCCAGCAGCGTGGGGGGGTCCGGGTACAATGAGCAGTTCTTC	CASSVGGSGYNEQFF
TRBJ2-1	TRBV11-1	NA	TRBD2	TGTGCCAGCAGCTTAGAGGGACTAGCGGGGGGAGATGAGCAGTTCTTC	CASSLEGLAGGDEQFF
TRBJ2-7	TRBV11-3	NA	TRBD1	TGTGCCAGCAGCCCAGGGGGCTACGAGCAGTACTTC	CASSPGGYEQYF
TRBJ2-3	TRBV9	NA	TRBD2	TGTGCCAGCAGCGACCAGCATGGACTAGCGGTTACAGATACGCAGTATTTT	CASSDQHGLAVTDTQYF
TRBJ2-7	TRBV5-1	NA	NA	TGCGCCAGCAGCTTGTCCGTCGGCTCCTACGAGCAGTACTTC	CASSLSVGSYEQYF
TRBJ2-1	TRBV4-2	NA	TRBD2	TGTGCCAGCAGCCCCCTGAGTAGCGGGGGCCACAATGAGCAGTTCTTC	CASSPLSSGGHNEQFF
TRBJ1-5	TRBV18	NA	NA	TGTGCCAGCTCGCTGACAGGTAGCAATCAGCCCCAGCATTTT	CASSLTGSNQPQHF
TRBJ2-3	TRBV7-9	NA	NA	TGTGCCAGCAGCTCAAGACTAGCAGATACGCAGTATTTT	CASSSRLADTQYF